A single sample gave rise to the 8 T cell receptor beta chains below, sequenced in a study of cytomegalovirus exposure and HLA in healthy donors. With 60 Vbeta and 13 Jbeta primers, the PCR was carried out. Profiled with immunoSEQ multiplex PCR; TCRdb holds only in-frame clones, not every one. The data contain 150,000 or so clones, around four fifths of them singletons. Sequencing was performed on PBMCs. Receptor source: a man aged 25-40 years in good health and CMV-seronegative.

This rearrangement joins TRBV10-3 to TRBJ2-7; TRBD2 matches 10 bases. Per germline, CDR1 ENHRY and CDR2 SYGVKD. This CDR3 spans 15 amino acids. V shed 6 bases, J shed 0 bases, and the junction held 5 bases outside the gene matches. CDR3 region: CAISLAGGSSYEQYF. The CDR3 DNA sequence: TGTGCCATCAGCTTAGCGGGGGGCAGCTCCTACGAGCAGTACTTC.

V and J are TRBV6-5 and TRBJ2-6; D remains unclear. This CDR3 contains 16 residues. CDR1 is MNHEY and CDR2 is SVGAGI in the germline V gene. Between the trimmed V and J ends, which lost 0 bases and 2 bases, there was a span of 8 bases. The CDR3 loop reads CASSYSFQAGANVLTF. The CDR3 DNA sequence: TGTGCCAGCAGTTACTCGTTCCAGGCTGGGGCCAACGTCCTGACTTTC.

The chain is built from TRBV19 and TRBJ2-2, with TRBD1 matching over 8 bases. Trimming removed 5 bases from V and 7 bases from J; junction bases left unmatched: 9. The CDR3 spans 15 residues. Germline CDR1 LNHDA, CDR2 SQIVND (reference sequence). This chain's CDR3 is CASSLGTGPFGELFF. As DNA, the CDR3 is TGTGCCAGTAGTCTCGGGACAGGCCCTTTCGGGGAGCTGTTTTTT.

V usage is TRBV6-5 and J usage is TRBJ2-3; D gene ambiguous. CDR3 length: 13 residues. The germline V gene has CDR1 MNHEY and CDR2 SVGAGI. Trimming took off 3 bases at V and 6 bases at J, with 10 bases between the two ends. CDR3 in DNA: TGTGCCAGCAGTTATTCCGCTATCGATACGCAGTATTTT. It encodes CASSYSAIDTQYF.

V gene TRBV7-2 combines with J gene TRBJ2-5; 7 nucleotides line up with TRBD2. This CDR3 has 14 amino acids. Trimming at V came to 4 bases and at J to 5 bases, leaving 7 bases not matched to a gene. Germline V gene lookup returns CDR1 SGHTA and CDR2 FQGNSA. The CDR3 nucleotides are TGTGCCAGCAGCTCGACGGGGGGTAGGGAGACCCAGTACTTC. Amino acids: CASSSTGGRETQYF.

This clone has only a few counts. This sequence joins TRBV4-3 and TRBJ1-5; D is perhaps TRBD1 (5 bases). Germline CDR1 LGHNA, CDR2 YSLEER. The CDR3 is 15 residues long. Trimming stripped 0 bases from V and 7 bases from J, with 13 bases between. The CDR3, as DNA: TGCGCCAGCAGCCAAGATGAGGGACTACGGCAGCCCCAGCATTTT. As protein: CASSQDEGLRQPQHF.

The CDR3 DNA reads as TGCGCCAGCAGCTCCCGGGAGCGGGGAAACTACAATGAGCAGTTCTTC. Amino acids: CASSSRERGNYNEQFF. The genes are TRBV5-1 and TRBJ2-1; 7 positions agree with TRBD2. The germline V gene encodes CDR1 SGHRS and CDR2 YFSETQ. This CDR3 has 16 residues. V gave up 3 bases and J gave up 3 bases; unmatched junction bases: 9.

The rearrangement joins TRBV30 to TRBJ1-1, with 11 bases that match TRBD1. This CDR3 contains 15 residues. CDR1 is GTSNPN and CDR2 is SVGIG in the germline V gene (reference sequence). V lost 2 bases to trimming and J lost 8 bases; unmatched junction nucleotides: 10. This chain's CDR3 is CAWSPLGQGVVEAFF. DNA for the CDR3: TGTGCCTGGAGTCCCCTGGGACAGGGGGTCGTGGAAGCTTTCTTT.